Below, 25 T cell receptor beta chains from the same sample are listed, as sequenced in a study of CD8+CD57+ T cells in acquired aplastic anemia. Genomic DNA, serving as template, underwent TCR beta VDJ and CDR3 profiling. MiXCR, run by TCRdb on the reads, gives a single entry per CDR3 protein. Of about 190,000 distinct CDR3 sequences listed, roughly half are singletons. Sample: sorted CD4+, CD8+, or CD8+CD57+ T cells (not recorded which) from PBMCs. The origin of the receptors is a human donor in good health, serving as a control.

In regard to this clonotype: A read error may explain this, as a much larger clone is one base away. The chain joins TRBV18 to TRBJ1-1; possible D gene TRBD1, 6 bases. The CDR3 runs 11 residues. CDR1 and CDR2 from the germline V gene are KGHSH and LQKENI. The CDR3 DNA follows: TGTGCCGGCTCACAACAGGGAGAAGCTTTCTTT. It yields the protein CAGSQQGEAFF.

This clonotype was recorded many times. The chain carries TRBV12-3 or TRBV12-4 and TRBJ2-7; the D call may be TRBD1 or TRBD2 (5 bases each). V lost 5 bases and J 6 bases, leaving 17 bases between the germline ends. CDR3 size: 14 residues. In DNA, the CDR3 is TGTGCCAGCAGTGGACGGGGCCTGGCGTCCGAGCAGTACTTC. This codes for CASSGRGLASEQYF.

There are a few counts of this clonotype. This sequence joins TRBV7-6 and TRBJ2-5; 7 bases fit TRBD1. The CDR3 runs to 14 residues. V shed 5 bases and J 3 bases; nucleotides not matched to a gene: 6. Germline CDR1 and CDR2: SGHVS and FNYEAQ. CDR3 sequence reads: CASSTWDSKETQYF. The CDR3 DNA is TGTGCCAGCAGCACATGGGACAGCAAAGAGACCCAGTACTTC.

The rearrangement joins TRBV6-1 to TRBJ2-3; the match to TRBD2 covers 7 bases. The V gene end was trimmed by 5 bases and the J gene end by 2 bases; junction bases not matched to a gene: 16. Germline CDR1 MNHNS, CDR2 SASEGT. This CDR3 has 18 residues. CDR3 nucleotides: TGTGCCAGCAGTTATGTGGGGGGACTAAGCGGGGCCACAGATACGCAGTATTTT. It translates to CASSYVGGLSGATDTQYF.

This clonotype was counted at least ten times. CDR3 loop: CASSRRQGAGETQYF. CDR3 bases: TGTGCCAGCAGTAGACGACAGGGGGCAGGAGAGACCCAGTACTTC. This chain uses TRBV6-6 with TRBJ2-5, with TRBD1 identical over 10 bases. Germline lookup yields CDR1 MNHNY and CDR2 SVGAGI (reference sequence). The CDR3 is made up of 15 amino acids. Unmatched junction bases numbered 7, after V lost 5 bases and J lost 4 bases.

This clonotype has ten or more counts. The chain employs TRBV4-1 and TRBJ2-7; D is tentatively TRBD1 or TRBD2 (5 bases each). The V end lost 5 bases, the J end lost 2 bases, and 13 bases lay between the germline ends. The germline CDR1 and CDR2 sequences are MGHRA and YSYEKL. The CDR3 extends over 14 amino acids. The CDR3 protein is CASSSGPITYEQYF. For the CDR3, the DNA is TGCGCCAGCAGCTCGGGACCGATAACCTACGAGCAGTACTTC.

The V call is TRBV2, the J call TRBJ1-2; 8 bases agree with TRBD1. With V trimmed by 6 bases and J by 7 bases, 16 bases remained unmatched. The CDR3 is 16 residues long. CDR1 and CDR2 from the germline V gene are SNHLY and FYNNEI. The DNA of the CDR3 is TGTGCCAGCAGCTCGAGGACAGGGAAGGGGAGGGGTGGCTACACCTTC. Its protein is CASSSRTGKGRGGYTF.

This clonotype was seen a handful of times. The gene calls are TRBV7-6 and TRBJ2-1; 8 bases map to TRBD1. Germline assignment: CDR1 SGHVS and CDR2 FNYEAQ. The V and J ends lost 4 bases and 9 bases, in that order; junction bases with no gene match: 11. This CDR3 has 15 residues. DNA of the CDR3: TGTGCCAGCAGCTCCGGACAGGGTCTATCGGGTGAGCAGTTCTTC. Its protein product is CASSSGQGLSGEQFF. The full variable domain, in which reference TRBV7-6 and TRBJ2-1 provide the parts outside the CDR3, is GAGVSQSPRYKVTKRGQDVALRCDPISGHVSLYWYRQALGQGPEFLTYFNYEAQQDKSGLPNDRFSAERPEGSISTLTIQRTEQRDSAMYRCASSSGQGLSGEQFFGPGTRLTVL.

V usage is TRBV2 and J usage is TRBJ1-4, with a possible D match to TRBD1 (5 bases). Trimming pared 6 bases from V and 7 bases from J, leaving 15 bases between. Germline V lookup: CDR1 SNHLY, CDR2 FYNNEI. The CDR3 runs 14 residues. The CDR3 DNA is TGTGCCAGCAGATTAGGTCAGGGAGGTGAAAAACTGTTTTTT. It is translated as CASRLGQGGEKLFF.

This clonotype occurred once. The chain has TRBV20-1 and TRBJ2-7, with D tentatively TRBD1 or TRBD2 (5 bases each). Germline V gene lookup returns CDR1 DFQATT and CDR2 SNEGSKA (reference sequence). The CDR3 is 12 amino acids. The V and J ends lost 7 bases and 4 bases respectively, with 14 bases between them. The CDR3 coding sequence is TGCAGTGGCGAGGGGCAGCCTTACGAGCAGTACTTC. Translation gives CSGEGQPYEQYF.

In the case of this clonotype: One end of the junction is discordant with germline, which a read error may explain. The chain carries TRBV2 and TRBJ1-2, with 8 bases that match TRBD1. This CDR3 is 13 amino acids long. Germline V lookup: CDR1 SNHLY, CDR2 FYNNEI. DNA for the CDR3: TGTACCAGCAGGTCGGGACAGGACTATGGCTACACCTTC. Translating gives CTSRSGQDYGYTF.

This clonotype was picked up a small number of times. This may arise from a read error, as a much more abundant clone is one base away. The rearrangement uses TRBV7-2 and TRBJ2-1, with D perhaps given as TRBD1 or TRBD2 (5 bases each). Looked up from germline, CDR1 is SGHTA and CDR2 is FQGNSA. CDR3 length: 22 amino acids. Trimming shortened V by 1 base and J by 0 bases, and 28 bases separated the two germline ends. The CDR3 here is CASSLEAWGPLGGSVSYNEQFF. CDR3 in DNA: TGTGCCAGCAGCTTAGAGGCATGGGGACCCCTTGGAGGCTCAGTCTCCTACAATGAGCAGTTCTTC.

This clonotype was counted ten times or more. The rearrangement joins TRBV5-1 to TRBJ2-7; D remains unclear. Trimming left V 1 base short and J 1 base short, with 9 bases between. Per germline, CDR1 SGHRS and CDR2 YFSETQ. The CDR3 is 14 residues long. The CDR3 sequence is CASSLRWDSYEQYF. The CDR3 coding sequence is TGCGCCAGCAGCTTGCGGTGGGATTCCTACGAGCAGTACTTC.

This clonotype was seen ten or more times. This chain's CDR3 is CASSWVPGQGSDTQYF. Written as DNA, the CDR3 is TGTGCCAGCAGCTGGGTTCCGGGACAGGGGTCAGATACGCAGTATTTT. The chain couples TRBV7-3 to TRBJ2-3, with 10 bases fitting TRBD1. In germline, CDR1 is SGHTA, CDR2 FQGTGA. V trimming: 4 bases; J trimming: 4 bases; junction bases outside the gene matches: 8. The length of the CDR3 is 16 residues.

The V call is TRBV9, the J call TRBJ1-1, with unresolved D. Germline values: CDR1 SGDLS, CDR2 YYNGEE. V dropped 0 bases and J dropped 1 base, with 7 bases sitting between them. The CDR3 is made up of 14 amino acids. The CDR3 DNA reads TGTGCCAGCAGCGTAGGGGCGGCGAACACTGAAGCTTTCTTT. Protein: CASSVGAANTEAFF.

This clonotype appeared a single time. Its ends do not fully match the called genes, so a read error is possible. The chain recombines TRBV7-2 with TRBJ1-6, with a weak D call TRBD1 (6 bases). Germline loops: CDR1 SGHTA, CDR2 FQGNSA. The CDR3 has 16 residues. The CDR3 region has the DNA TGTGCCAGCAGCTTTAGCGGGGGGGCCTACAATTCACCCCTCCACTTT. The encoded protein is CASSFSGGAYNSPLHF.

The gene calls are TRBV4-2 and TRBJ1-6; no clear D gene. The germline gives CDR1 LGHNA, CDR2 YNFKEQ. V was clipped by 6 bases and J by 5 bases, with 14 bases between them. This CDR3 has 15 residues. The CDR3 region is CASRAGATNNSPLHF. CDR3 bases: TGTGCCAGCAGAGCGGGCGCAACTAATAATTCACCCCTCCACTTT.

V and J are TRBV2 and TRBJ2-3, with D perhaps TRBD1 (6 bases). This CDR3 is 13 amino acids long. Trimming stripped 7 bases from V and 8 bases from J, with 16 bases between. Germline loops: CDR1 SNHLY, CDR2 FYNNEI. The CDR3 loop reads CASTRGSLGTQYF. The CDR3 DNA sequence: TGTGCCAGCACCAGGGGATCCTTGGGTACGCAGTATTTT. The full variable domain, rest sourced from reference TRBV2 and TRBJ2-3, is EPEVTQTPSHQVTQMGQEVILRCVPISNHLYFYWYRQILGQKVEFLVSFYNNEISEKSEIFDDQFSVERPDGSNFTLKIRSTKLEDSAMYFCASTRGSLGTQYFGPGTRLTVL.

J is TRBJ2-5 and V is TRBV29-1; D may match TRBD1 or TRBD2 (6 bases each). Matching the DNA end better, TRBJ2-7 makes the J call doubtful. From germline, CDR1 is SQVTM and CDR2 ANQGSEA. The CDR3 consists of 14 residues. The CDR3 bases are TGCAGCGTTGAAGGGGGGGCCCATGGGTACGAGCAGTACTTC. Its protein is CSVEGGAHGYEQYF.

This clonotype was counted ten times or more. The chain uses TRBV6-5 and TRBJ1-6; the D gene is possibly TRBD1 (6 bases). The CDR3 is 14 amino acids. In germline, CDR1 is MNHEY, CDR2 SVGAGI. V dropped 6 bases and J dropped 7 bases, with 13 bases sitting between them. CDR3 residues: CASSPGQRNSPLHF. The DNA of the CDR3 is TGTGCCAGCAGCCCGGGACAAAGGAATTCACCCCTCCACTTT.

V gene TRBV15 combines with J gene TRBJ1-2; possibly TRBD1 for D (6 bases). Trimming took off 5 bases at V and 5 bases at J, with 9 bases between the two ends. Germline V gene lookup returns CDR1 LNHNV and CDR2 YYDKDF (reference sequence). The CDR3 length is 12 residues. CDR3 loop: CATSRGQYGYTF. In DNA, the CDR3 is TGTGCCACCAGCCGCGGACAGTATGGCTACACCTTC.

Only a few counts were recorded for this clonotype. The rearrangement uses TRBV3-2 and TRBJ2-4; no DNA check was done on the table's D call, TRBD1. TRBV3-2 is reported as a pseudogene. This CDR3 has 12 amino acids. CDR3 sequence reads: CASSHPGDIQYF. For the CDR3, the DNA is TGTGCCAGCAGCCACCCGGGCGACATTCAGTACTTC.

This clonotype appeared once. The chain is built from TRBV12-3 or TRBV12-4 and TRBJ1-1; D gene ambiguous. Trimming removed 7 bases at V and 0 bases at J, with 24 bases between. The CDR3 has 18 amino acids. The CDR3 sequence: CASTFTVTGGELNTEAFF. The CDR3 coding sequence is TGTGCCAGCACCTTCACAGTTACTGGCGGGGAGCTGAACACTGAAGCTTTCTTT.

V gene TRBV7-6 combines with J gene TRBJ1-1; the D gene is possibly TRBD1 (5 bases). Trimming pared 3 bases from V and 5 bases from J, leaving 13 bases between. The germline gives CDR1 SGHVS, CDR2 FNYEAQ. CDR3 length: 14 residues. The CDR3 DNA follows: TGTGCCAGCAGCTTCCCTAGCGGGGGGACTGAAGCTTTCTTT. Translating gives CASSFPSGGTEAFF.

This chain links TRBV15 with TRBJ1-4; tentative D call: TRBD1 (6 bases). Trimming left V 3 bases short and J 2 bases short, with 25 bases between. The CDR3 sequence is 20 residues long. Germline V gene data show CDR1 as LNHNV and CDR2 as YYDKDF (reference sequence). The CDR3 protein is CATSSDQGIFGGGTNEKLFF. CDR3 bases: TGTGCCACCAGCAGTGACCAGGGAATCTTCGGGGGCGGGACTAATGAAAAACTGTTTTTT.